Shown below are 30 T cell receptor beta chains from a single sample sequenced in a study of vaccination effects on CD4 cells after COVID-19. The culture ran for approximately 11 days before CD4+ T cells were isolated. TCRdb's copy holds only in-frame clones and misses some; the assay was immunoSEQ multiplex PCR. Among tens of thousands of clones listed, 70% to 80% were seen once. Their antigens are not known. This specimen was CD4+ T cells from PBMCs cultured without peptide, taken before COVID-19 vaccination. These receptors originate from a human donor who received a COVID-19 vaccine.

This chain's CDR3 is CAVGLAGGPGTDTQYF. For the CDR3, the DNA is TGTGCCGTAGGACTAGCGGGGGGGCCAGGCACAGATACGCAGTATTTT. The chain has TRBV7-9 and TRBJ2-3; 15 bases align to TRBD2. The CDR3 runs 16 residues. Germline trimming cut 11 bases from V and 1 base from J; bases unmatched to any gene: 7. CDR1 SEHNR and CDR2 FQNEAQ come from the germline V gene (reference sequence).

V and J are TRBV6-5 and TRBJ1-2; D gene unclear. The CDR3 sequence is 15 residues long. Germline V gene sequence: CDR1 MNHEY, CDR2 SVGAGI. V was shortened by 0 bases and J by 0 bases, with 8 bases between the two germline ends. The CDR3 is CASSYSAYSNYGYTF. The CDR3 DNA is TGTGCCAGCAGTTACTCGGCCTATTCTAACTATGGCTACACCTTC.

The rearrangement links TRBV24-1 to TRBJ1-1; D might be TRBD1 (6 bases). From germline, CDR1 is KGHDR and CDR2 SFDVKD. This CDR3 has 15 residues. Trimming stripped 3 bases from V and 3 bases from J, with 13 bases between. The CDR3 coding sequence is TGTGCCACCAGTGATGCGTCAGGGGCTGACACTGAAGCTTTCTTT. Its translation: CATSDASGADTEAFF.

This clone was detected a few times. The chain joins TRBV19 to TRBJ1-1, with D uncertain. Germline V CDR1 and CDR2: LNHDA, SQIVND (reference sequence). Trimming took 8 bases from V and 11 from J, leaving 6 bases between them. The CDR3 loop spans 8 amino acids. CDR3 bases: TGTGCCAGTCGTACGGCTTTCTTT. This codes for CASRTAFF.

The gene calls are TRBV19 and TRBJ2-5; 7 bases fit TRBD2. Trimming took 4 bases from V and 7 from J; bases not matched to a gene: 12. CDR1 and CDR2 from the germline V gene are LNHDA and SQIVND (reference sequence). The CDR3 is made up of 15 amino acids. The CDR3 sequence: CASSKIEAGSGTQYF. The CDR3 DNA follows: TGTGCCAGTAGTAAGATAGAAGCGGGGTCCGGGACCCAGTACTTC.

The chain couples TRBV5-1 to TRBJ1-3; no clear D gene. The germline V gene has CDR1 SGHRS and CDR2 YFSETQ. V lost 4 bases and J lost 0, with 8 bases in between. The CDR3 is made up of 14 amino acids. CDR3 loop: CASSTQPSGNTIYF. In DNA form, the CDR3 reads TGCGCCAGCAGCACACAGCCCTCTGGAAACACCATATATTTT.

The V gene is TRBV7-2, the J gene TRBJ2-3; D possibly matches TRBD1 or TRBD2 (6 bases each). The CDR3 contains 15 residues. V was pared by 2 bases and J by 4 bases, with 13 bases between. The germline V gene has CDR1 SGHTA and CDR2 FQGNSA. DNA for the CDR3: TGTGCCAGCAGCTTATTTGGGGGGCGCGCAGATACGCAGTATTTT. Its protein is CASSLFGGRADTQYF.

V usage is TRBV29-1 and J usage is TRBJ2-3; D uncertain. The CDR3 is 16 amino acids. Germline CDR1 SQVTM, CDR2 ANQGSEA. V lost 3 bases and J lost 2, with 18 bases in between. The CDR3, as DNA: TGCAGCGTTGAGGGTTTGAACAGTCGATCCACAGATACGCAGTATTTT. It encodes CSVEGLNSRSTDTQYF.

This chain links TRBV10-2 with TRBJ2-3; perhaps TRBD2 as D (7 bases). The V end lost 7 bases, the J end lost 4 bases, and 21 bases lay between the germline ends. Germline assignment: CDR1 WSHSY and CDR2 SAAADI. This CDR3 is built from 16 residues. In DNA, the CDR3 is TGCGCCAGCACCCCTAGAGAGGGGGGGCTTGCAGATACGCAGTATTTT. This gives the protein CASTPREGGLADTQYF.

This clone occurred a few times. The DNA for the CDR3 is TGCGCCAGCAGTGAAACCGGGGCCTTCGGCAATGAGCAGTTCTTC. This gives the protein CASSETGAFGNEQFF. V gene TRBV10-1 combines with J gene TRBJ2-1; D tentatively fits TRBD1 or TRBD2 (5 bases each). V shed 3 bases and J shed 6 bases, with 15 bases lying between them. CDR1 and CDR2 from the germline V gene are WNHNN and SYGVQD (reference sequence). CDR3 length: 15 amino acids.

The table lists this clone with a count of one. This chain uses TRBV5-1 with TRBJ1-5; D possibly corresponds to TRBD1 (6 bases). The CDR3 runs 13 residues. V was pared by 4 bases and J by 6 bases, with 11 bases between. The V gene's germline CDR1 is SGHRS and CDR2 YFSETQ. The CDR3: CASSPEGGQPQHF. In DNA, the CDR3 is TGCGCCAGCAGCCCCGAGGGGGGTCAGCCCCAGCATTTT.

This chain links TRBV3-1 (or the pseudogene TRBV3-2) with TRBJ2-6; D call uncertain. This CDR3 is built from 16 residues. Germline V gene sequence: CDR1 LGHDT, CDR2 YNNKEL (reference sequence). V was cut by 5 bases and J by 0 bases, with 11 bases left in between. The CDR3 loop is CASSTWTGSGANVLTF. The CDR3 DNA is TGTGCCAGCAGCACCTGGACGGGCTCTGGGGCCAACGTCCTGACTTTC.

The chain recombines TRBV5-1 with TRBJ2-1; tentatively, D is TRBD1 (5 bases). Per germline, CDR1 SGHRS and CDR2 YFSETQ. The CDR3 is 15 amino acids. V lost 0 bases to trimming and J lost 7 bases, with 14 bases between them. CDR3 nucleotide sequence: TGCGCCAGCAGCTTGGCCGAGGCAGGGTGGAATGAGCAGTTCTTC. Translating gives CASSLAEAGWNEQFF.

The V and J genes are TRBV3-1 (or the pseudogene TRBV3-2) and TRBJ2-5; 7 nucleotides match TRBD1. Trimming at V came to 3 bases and at J to 3 bases, leaving 4 bases not matched to a gene. Germline V CDR1 and CDR2: LGHDT, YNNKEL (reference sequence). The length of the CDR3 is 14 residues. CDR3 nucleotides: TGTGCCAGCAGCCAGATTGACAGGGAAGAGACCCAGTACTTC. Translating gives CASSQIDREETQYF.

This clone was detected once. As DNA, the CDR3 is TGTGCCAGCAGTTTCGGAGGGACCAATCAGCCCCAGCATTTT. It specifies CASSFGGTNQPQHF. J is TRBJ1-5 and V is TRBV28, with a possible D match to TRBD1 (5 bases). Germline V gene sequence: CDR1 MDHEN, CDR2 SYDVKM. V shed 3 bases and J shed 3 bases, with 9 bases lying between them. The CDR3 runs 14 residues.

The rearrangement joins TRBV2 to TRBJ1-2; 7 nucleotides agree with TRBD1. The V gene end was trimmed by 6 bases and the J gene end by 2 bases; junction bases not matched to a gene: 3. Germline CDR1 and CDR2: SNHLY and FYNNEI. The CDR3 loop spans 13 amino acids. CDR3 sequence reads: CASRGQRNYGYTF. For the CDR3, the DNA is TGTGCCAGCAGGGGACAGCGAAACTATGGCTACACCTTC.

The chain is built from TRBV15 and TRBJ1-5; D might be TRBD1 (5 bases). The CDR3 spans 14 residues. The V gene lost 3 bases and the J gene lost 1 base, with 7 bases spanning the gap. CDR1 is LNHNV, CDR2 YYDKDF, per germline (reference sequence). In DNA form, the CDR3 reads TGTGCCACCAGCAGGGGGGGAAGCAATCAGCCCCAGCATTTT. It translates to CATSRGGSNQPQHF.

In its sample, this clone was seen a few times. The CDR3 loop reads CASSEVGGPNTEAFF. CDR3 DNA sequence: TGTGCCAGCAGTGAGGTAGGAGGCCCGAACACTGAAGCTTTCTTT. V is TRBV2 and J is TRBJ1-1, with unresolved D. CDR3 length equals 15 residues. V was trimmed by 3 bases and J by 1 base, leaving 12 bases between them. Per the germline V gene, CDR1 is SNHLY and CDR2 is FYNNEI.

Worth noting for this clone: A read error may account for a junction end that differs from germline. For the CDR3, the DNA is TGTGCCAGCAGTGAATACATTATTATCTTT. Translating it yields CASSEYIIIF. This sequence joins TRBV6-1 and TRBJ1-1, with D unclear. Looked up from germline, CDR1 is MNHNS and CDR2 is SASEGT. This CDR3 has 10 amino acids.

The chain employs TRBV6-6 and TRBJ2-2; D ambiguous. This CDR3 is 13 amino acids long. Germline V gene lookup returns CDR1 MNHNY and CDR2 SVGAGI (reference sequence). The ends were cut back, 0 bases at V and 1 base at J, with 0 bases in the middle. CDR3 in amino acids: CASSYSNTGELFF. DNA of the CDR3: TGTGCCAGCAGTTACTCGAACACCGGGGAGCTGTTTTTT.

V usage is TRBV18 and J usage is TRBJ1-5; tentative D call: TRBD1 (5 bases). V lost 2 bases, J lost 8 bases, and 13 bases lay in between. Germline V gives CDR1 KGHSH, CDR2 LQKENI. CDR3 length equals 14 residues. The CDR3 nucleotides are TGTGCCAGCTCACCATTTGGGGCGTTTGAGCCCCAGCATTTT. It yields the protein CASSPFGAFEPQHF.

This chain links TRBV12-3 or TRBV12-4 with TRBJ2-3; D is unresolved. This CDR3 has 13 amino acids. Between the trimmed V and J ends, which lost 6 bases and 0 bases, there was a span of 7 bases. CDR3 coding DNA: TGTGCCAGCAGGATGACTAGCACAGATACGCAGTATTTT. It is translated as CASRMTSTDTQYF.

The chain recombines TRBV18 with TRBJ2-5; D is perhaps TRBD2 (5 bases). Germline CDR1 reads KGHSH; CDR2 reads LQKENI. The CDR3 runs 13 residues. Trimming removed 5 bases from V and 5 bases from J, with 12 bases in between. CDR3 nucleotides: TGTGCCAGCTCAGACCAGAGAGGGGAGACCCAGTACTTC. As protein: CASSDQRGETQYF.

The chain couples TRBV3-1 (or the pseudogene TRBV3-2) to TRBJ1-2; D unclear. Trimming stripped 4 bases from V and 6 bases from J, with 15 bases between. CDR1 is LGHDT, CDR2 YNNKEL, per germline (reference sequence). CDR3 size: 14 residues. The CDR3 spells CASSLKAAGNGYTF. The CDR3 DNA reads TGTGCCAGCAGCCTAAAGGCGGCGGGGAATGGCTACACCTTC.

Only a few counts were recorded for this clone. The chain has TRBV7-9 and TRBJ2-2; 9 positions agree with TRBD1. This CDR3 contains 15 residues. Trimming took 11 bases from V and 2 from J; bases not matched to a gene: 9. Germline V gives CDR1 SEHNR, CDR2 FQNEAQ (reference sequence). The CDR3 protein is CAWKWGQGNTGELFF. In DNA form, the CDR3 reads TGTGCCTGGAAGTGGGGACAGGGTAACACCGGGGAGCTGTTTTTT. The full variable domain, in which reference TRBV7-9 and TRBJ2-2 provide the parts outside the CDR3, is DTGVSQNPRHKITKRGQNVTFRCDPISEHNRLYWYRQTLGQGPEFLTYFQNEAQLEKSRLLSDRFSAERPKGSFSTLEIQRTEQGDSAMYLCAWKWGQGNTGELFFGEGSRLTVL.

This clone was observed a handful of times. V and J are TRBV30 and TRBJ1-4; D remains ambiguous. This CDR3 has 13 amino acids. Germline V gives CDR1 GTSNPN, CDR2 SVGIG (reference sequence). V gave up 0 bases and J gave up 3 bases, with 5 bases separating them. The CDR3 here is CAWSVGANEKLFF. DNA for the CDR3: TGTGCCTGGAGTGTCGGAGCTAATGAAAAACTGTTTTTT.

This clone was detected a few times. The rearrangement joins TRBV5-1 to TRBJ1-3; D unresolved. Germline loops: CDR1 SGHRS, CDR2 YFSETQ. V lost 0 bases to trimming and J lost 0 bases, with 10 bases between them. The CDR3 sequence is 16 residues long. The CDR3 loop reads CASSLGGTLSGNTIYF. For the CDR3, the DNA is TGCGCCAGCAGCTTGGGGGGAACCCTCTCTGGAAACACCATATATTTT.

J is TRBJ1-5 and V is TRBV9; D gene uncertain. Germline CDR1 SGDLS, CDR2 YYNGEE. This CDR3 has 14 amino acids. Trimming stripped 1 base from V and 0 bases from J, with 5 bases between. Here the CDR3 DNA reads TGTGCCAGCAGCGTAAGTTATAGCAATCAGCCCCAGCATTTT. Translating it yields CASSVSYSNQPQHF.

The chain uses TRBV28 and TRBJ2-1; 14 nucleotides line up with TRBD2. Germline CDR1 and CDR2: MDHEN and SYDVKM. The CDR3 runs 16 residues. J lost 5 bases, V lost 6 bases, and 6 bases had no gene match. The CDR3 bases are TGTGCCAGCAGCCCGACTAGCGGGGGGGAACACAATGAGCAGTTCTTC. Translated, it gives CASSPTSGGEHNEQFF.

This clone was detected once. The chain uses TRBV5-6 and TRBJ2-1; D possibly corresponds to TRBD2 (5 bases). Germline V gene data show CDR1 as SGHDT and CDR2 as YYEEEE. With 2 bases removed from V and 2 bases from J, the gap between germline ends came to 8 bases. This CDR3 contains 14 residues. Here the CDR3 DNA reads TGTGCCAGCAGCTTTCGGAGGACCTACAATGAGCAGTTCTTC. Translating it yields CASSFRRTYNEQFF.